This T cell receptor (beta chain) stems from a study of beta chain features in type 1 diabetes. Points from the study as a whole: PCR might favor shorter templates, equally in patients and controls. TCRB repertoires of naive, central memory and Treg cells appeared more similar among patients than among healthy donors.

Germline V gene data show CDR1 as MDHEN and CDR2 as SYDVKM. V was shortened by 6 bases and J by 4 bases, with 9 bases between the two germline ends. This CDR3 contains 13 residues. Concerning this clone itself: The antigen is undetermined.

The isolated RNA, all of it, was reverse transcribed, so expressed TCRB transcripts were what got sequenced. Read counts averaged roughly 4 million for samples of naive, central memory and regulatory T cells. Libraries were prepared by immunoSEQ multiplex PCR; TCRdb keeps only in-frame clonotypes and omits some of them. This sample has about 900,000 clones, with around a sixth found just once. The collection from each donor was one heparinised blood draw averaging roughly 0.11 L. The sequence came from a woman younger than 30 in good health. The chain links TRBV28 to TRBJ1-4; weak D call: TRBD1 (5 bases). The sample consisted of naive CD4+ T cells from blood. The CDR3 region is CASRAGLNEKLFF. The CDR3 coding sequence is TGTGCCAGCAGGGCAGGGCTTAATGAAAAACTGTTTTTT.